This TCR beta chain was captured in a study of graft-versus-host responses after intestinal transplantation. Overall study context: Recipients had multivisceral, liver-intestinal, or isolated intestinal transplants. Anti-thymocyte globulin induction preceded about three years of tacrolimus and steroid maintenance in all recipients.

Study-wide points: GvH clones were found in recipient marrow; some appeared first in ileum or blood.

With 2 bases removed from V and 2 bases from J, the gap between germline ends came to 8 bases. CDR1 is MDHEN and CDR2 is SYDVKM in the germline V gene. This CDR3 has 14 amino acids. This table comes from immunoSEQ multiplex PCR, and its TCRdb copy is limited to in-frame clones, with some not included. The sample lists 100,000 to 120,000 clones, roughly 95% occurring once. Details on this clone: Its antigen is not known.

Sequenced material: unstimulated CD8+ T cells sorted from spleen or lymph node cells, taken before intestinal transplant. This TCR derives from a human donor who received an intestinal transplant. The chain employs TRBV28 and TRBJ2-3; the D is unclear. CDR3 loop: CASSLRRSTDTQYF. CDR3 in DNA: TGTGCCAGCAGTTTACGTAGGTCCACAGATACGCAGTATTTT.